The T cell receptor (beta chain) described here comes from a study of T cells after yellow fever vaccination. For the study at large: Fractions with few cells were prepared using SMART-Seq v4 Ultra Low Input.

Concerning this clonotype itself: What it recognizes is unknown.

TCR cDNA was made by 5'RACE template switching, adding a universal primer site and UMIs. TCRdb ran MiXCR on the 5' RACE reads and lists one entry per CDR3 protein. This table holds 300,000 or so distinct CDR3 sequences, roughly 9% found once. Findings and caveats of the study: Subsequent to the booster, the majority of primary-vaccination clones reappeared (approximately 95% CD4, 85% to 90% CD8). Some clonotypes, a small share, were shared between CD4 and CD8 compartments.

Deletions cut 1 base from V and 4 bases from J, with 14 bases between. Germline lookup yields CDR1 SGHTA and CDR2 FQGNSA. This CDR3 comprises 17 residues. The specimen was CD4+ T cells sorted from PBMCs, collected 5 days after the yellow fever booster vaccination. The rearrangement joins TRBV7-2 to TRBJ1-6; unclear D gene. The TCR sequence derives from a man between 18 and 29 years old who received the YFV17D yellow fever vaccine. CDR3 in DNA: TGTGCCAGCAGCTTAGAGACGCTGAGGGCGTATAATTCACCCCTCCACTTT. Residues: CASSLETLRAYNSPLHF. The whole variable domain, filled in from reference TRBV7-2 and TRBJ1-6, reads GAGVSQSPSNKVTEKGKDVELRCDPISGHTALYWYRQSLGQGLEFLIYFQGNSAPDKSGLPSDRFSAERTGGSVSTLTIQRTQQEDSAVYLCASSLETLRAYNSPLHFGNGTRLTVT.